These 4 T cell receptor beta chains were sequenced from one sample in a study of cytomegalovirus exposure and HLA in healthy donors. TCRdb's copy holds only in-frame clones and misses some; the assay was immunoSEQ multiplex PCR. The table has roughly 50,000 clones, 90% seen once. Specimen: PBMCs. These receptors were collected from a young man in good health and CMV-seronegative.

V usage is TRBV19 and J usage is TRBJ2-3; no clear D gene. In germline, CDR1 is LNHDA, CDR2 SQIVND (reference sequence). The CDR3 has 16 amino acids. V lost 10 bases to trimming and J lost 0 bases, with 20 bases between them. DNA of the CDR3: TGTGCCACCCAAGCGAGACCTGGGTCTAGCACAGATACGCAGTATTTT. Translating it yields CATQARPGSSTDTQYF.

V gene TRBV9 combines with J gene TRBJ2-7; D ambiguous. The CDR3 has 16 amino acids. V lost 0 bases and J 0 bases, leaving 13 bases between the germline ends. CDR1 and CDR2 (germline): SGDLS, YYNGEE. The CDR3: CASSVGSSIISYEQYF. In nucleotides, the CDR3 is TGTGCCAGCAGCGTAGGCTCCAGTATTATCTCCTACGAGCAGTACTTC.

The V and J genes are TRBV7-3 and TRBJ1-1, with 9 bases that match TRBD1. Trimming removed 5 bases from V and 2 bases from J; junction bases left unmatched: 6. CDR3 length: 15 residues. Looked up from germline, CDR1 is SGHTA and CDR2 is FQGTGA. The CDR3 DNA sequence: TGTGCCAGCAGCCCCTTGGGACAGGGAAACACTGAAGCTTTCTTT. The encoded protein is CASSPLGQGNTEAFF.

The chain recombines TRBV6-1 with TRBJ2-1, with D maybe TRBD1 (7 bases). CDR1 is MNHNS, CDR2 SASEGT, per germline. This CDR3 contains 14 residues. V was cut by 7 bases and J by 1 base, with 11 bases left in between. In DNA form, the CDR3 reads TGTGCCAGCAATCCAGGGGGGTCCTACAATGAGCAGTTCTTC. Its translation: CASNPGGSYNEQFF.